The TCR beta chain under discussion was sequenced for a study of blood T cell repertoires in COVID-19 (dated by TCRdb to the early 2020s). Study-wide context: The collaborator samples originated in the United States, Italy and Spain and spanned the acute and convalescent phases of COVID-19. The material from the prospective study consisted of cDNA or gDNA derived from T cells, B-cell-depleted T cells, or PBMCs. Subjects who had been exposed to COVID-19, were actively infected with it, or had recovered from it provided the deeply sampled blood TCRbeta repertoires that made up the dataset. The repertoires were made available in a free public database intended to serve as a resource for research on the immune response to SARS-CoV-2. Samples were obtained from the ongoing ImmuneRACE study (first 160 participants) and from over a thousand subjects provided by 6 global collaborators. The sample metadata nearly always contained a de-identified subject ID, COVID-19 status, age in years and sex. Where available, HLA class I and class II types were taken from metadata supplied by the sample provider and were not determined by assay-based typing.

Participants in the prospective study were aged about 18 to 95 years, lived in 24 United States geographic areas, and enrolled through a virtual design. Cohort assignment in the prospective study relied on participant-reported clinical history from a screening survey and a study questionnaire. Recovered participants in ImmuneRACE Cohort 3 were defined as having two consecutive negative NP/OP PCR tests, clearance from a healthcare professional, or resolution of symptoms. In the prospective study, mobile phlebotomists collected whole blood, serum and a nasopharyngeal or oropharyngeal swab from each participant. Prospective study participants could optionally give additional blood draws and questionnaires over a roughly two-month period. Before DNA extraction, blood samples from the prospective study were shipped at room temperature or frozen. A single count supports this clone. Its binding antigen is unknown. The input lacks base qualities; no much larger clone sits a single base away.

TCRbeta CDR3 regions were amplified from genomic DNA using the immunoSEQ Assay, a bias-controlled multiplex PCR. The paper's data handling went like this. Nucleated cell counts per sample were estimated from amplification of reference gene primers within the assay. To quantify the absolute abundance of each unique TCRbeta CDR3 rearrangement, sequence reads were collapsed and filtered. For each sample, productive Simpson clonality was calculated by taking the square root of Simpson's diversity index across productive rearrangements. The table was pulled from immuneACCESS by TCRdb, which kept in-frame rearrangements only. Such tables lose some clones; where checked, under half of the loss comes from unresolved V genes, and the rest has no known cause. Clone size and V and J calls were adopted from that table, with D and trimming inferred from the DNA. The sample contains hundreds of thousands of clones, roughly 89% of them found a single time. The top ten clonotypes cover about 9.3% of the sample.

Trimming removed 1 base from V and 4 bases from J, leaving 20 bases between the germline ends. The germline V gene (reference sequence) sets CDR1 to SEHNR and CDR2 to FQNEAQ. Its CDR3 holds 17 amino acids, cysteine through phenylalanine. The CDR3 DNA has 51 bases and is translated from base 1. General study outcomes and caveats: Clinical and demographic metadata were provided uncurated, with the amount varying by source and participant.

This receptor was identified in a man between 40 and 49 years old who had recovered from COVID-19. The sample taken for sequencing was PBMCs or T cells enriched from blood (not recorded which). Recombination joined TRBV7-9 with TRBJ2-7; perhaps TRBD2 is the D gene, with 7 bases matching. DNA sequence: TGTGCCAGCAGCTTAGTGGGGGGGCGCAACCCCCAGTACGAGCAGTACTTC. It codes for CASSLVGGRNPQYEQYF. The CDR3 plus the reference TRBV7-9 and TRBJ2-7 genes for the other parts give the full variable domain: DTGVSQNPRHKITKRGQNVTFRCDPISEHNRLYWYRQTLGQGPEFLTYFQNEAQLEKSRLLSDRFSAERPKGSFSTLEIQRTEQGDSAMYLCASSLVGGRNPQYEQYFGPGTRLTVT.